What follows are 20 T cell receptor beta chains derived from one specimen sequenced in a study of blood T cell repertoires in COVID-19. TCRdb keeps only in-frame clones here, not all; method: immunoSEQ multiplex PCR. The sample has tens of thousands of clones; about 88% are singletons. Sequences were obtained from peripheral blood. The receptor source for this set is a woman of 80 years or more with active COVID-19.

The J gene is TRBJ2-1, the V gene TRBV7-2, with a tentative D call TRBD2 (5 bases). The CDR3 covers 13 residues. The V gene's germline CDR1 is SGHTA and CDR2 FQGNSA. With 7 bases removed from V and 2 bases from J, the gap between germline ends came to 9 bases. The CDR3 spells CASTSGTYNEQFF. The CDR3 region has the DNA TGTGCCAGCACGAGCGGTACCTACAATGAGCAGTTCTTC.

CDR3 bases: TGTGCCAGCAGCTCCTCGGTAGCGGGAGTAGAGACCCAGTACTTC. This codes for CASSSSVAGVETQYF. This rearrangement joins TRBV5-4 to TRBJ2-5; 9 bases line up with TRBD2. The CDR3 runs to 15 residues. Trimming removed 3 bases from V and 4 bases from J; junction bases left unmatched: 7. The germline V gene has CDR1 SGHNT and CDR2 YYREEE (reference sequence).

The gene calls are TRBV5-5 and TRBJ1-3; no definite D call. This CDR3 contains 15 residues. Trimming removed 0 bases at V and 1 base at J, with 8 bases between. Per germline, CDR1 SGHKS and CDR2 YYEKEE (reference sequence). The DNA of the CDR3 is TGTGCCAGCAGCTTGGCCGCGAGTTCTGGAAACACCATATATTTT. Translation gives CASSLAASSGNTIYF.

The chain links TRBV12-3 or TRBV12-4 to TRBJ1-3; 9 nucleotides agree with TRBD1. The CDR3 covers 13 residues. Losses at the gene ends were 7 bases for V and 8 bases for J; bases not matched to a gene: 6. The DNA for the CDR3 is TGTGCCAGCATCGAACAGGGGGCGTACACCATATATTTT. It codes for CASIEQGAYTIYF.

The chain links TRBV19 to TRBJ2-1, with a weak D call TRBD2 (5 bases). V lost 7 bases to trimming and J lost 7 bases, with 17 bases between them. CDR1 and CDR2 from the germline V gene are LNHDA and SQIVND (reference sequence). The CDR3 has 14 amino acids. CDR3 in amino acids: CASTVGSKWNEQFF. Here the CDR3 DNA reads TGTGCCAGTACGGTGGGGAGTAAGTGGAATGAGCAGTTCTTC.

The chain recombines TRBV7-2 with TRBJ2-1; 9 bases are a match to TRBD2. Germline CDR1 and CDR2: SGHTA and FQGNSA. With V trimmed by 8 bases and J by 5 bases, 10 bases remained unmatched. This CDR3 comprises 15 residues. The CDR3 spells CASGRIAGVDNEQFF. The CDR3 nucleotides read TGTGCCAGCGGGCGTATAGCGGGAGTCGACAATGAGCAGTTCTTC. The variable domain in full, with the rest retrieved from reference TRBV7-2 and TRBJ2-1, is GAGVSQSPSNKVTEKGKDVELRCDPISGHTALYWYRQSLGQGLEFLIYFQGNSAPDKSGLPSDRFSAERTGGSVSTLTIQRTQQEDSAVYLCASGRIAGVDNEQFFGPGTRLTVL.

The V gene is TRBV5-1, the J gene TRBJ1-6; 7 bases match TRBD1. The V gene end was trimmed by 0 bases and the J gene end by 7 bases; junction bases not matched to a gene: 1. This CDR3 is 14 amino acids long. CDR1 is SGHRS, CDR2 YFSETQ, per germline. The CDR3 DNA is TGCGCCAGCAGCTTGGCCAGGGGGAATTCACCCCTCCACTTT. It yields the protein CASSLARGNSPLHF.

The CDR3 spells CASSLLGLADEQFF. In DNA form, the CDR3 reads TGTGCCAGCAGCTTACTGGGACTAGCGGATGAGCAGTTCTTC. J is TRBJ2-1 and V is TRBV11-1; TRBD2 agrees at 11 bases. The germline V gene has CDR1 SGHAT and CDR2 FQDESV (reference sequence). This CDR3 is built from 14 residues. With V trimmed by 2 bases and J by 8 bases, 2 bases remained unmatched.

V and J are TRBV27 and TRBJ2-3, with 10 bases lining up with TRBD2. Germline V gene sequence: CDR1 MNHEY, CDR2 SMNVEV (reference sequence). Trimming at V came to 5 bases and at J to 4 bases, leaving 6 bases not matched to a gene. The CDR3 is made up of 15 amino acids. DNA of the CDR3: TGTGCCAGCAGTGTGGCTAGCGGGAGCTCAGATACGCAGTATTTT. It specifies CASSVASGSSDTQYF.

CDR3 DNA sequence: TGTGCCAGCAGCTTAAGCGGGGATAATCAGCCCCAGCATTTT. Its protein is CASSLSGDNQPQHF. The chain employs TRBV7-3 and TRBJ1-5, with D hard to call. This CDR3 comprises 14 residues. Between the trimmed V and J ends, which lost 1 base and 4 bases, there was a span of 8 bases. In germline, CDR1 is SGHTA, CDR2 FQGTGA.

This chain links TRBV7-8 with TRBJ2-7, with 10 positions matching TRBD2. CDR1 is SGHVS, CDR2 FQNEAQ, per germline. The CDR3 sequence is 15 residues long. The V gene end was trimmed by 5 bases and the J gene end by 5 bases; junction bases not matched to a gene: 9. CDR3 DNA: TGTGCCAGCAGCCCTAGCGGGAGTTCTCCCCACGAGCAGTACTTC. Its protein product is CASSPSGSSPHEQYF.

The genes are TRBV7-2 and TRBJ2-3; TRBD2 might be the D (6 bases). This CDR3 region has 14 residues. In germline, CDR1 is SGHTA, CDR2 FQGNSA. Trimming pared 1 base from V and 6 bases from J, leaving 11 bases between. As DNA, the CDR3 is TGTGCCAGCAGCTTAGTAGGCGGGATGGATACGCAGTATTTT. Translating it yields CASSLVGGMDTQYF.

This chain links TRBV3-1 (or the pseudogene TRBV3-2) with TRBJ1-5, with 8 bases aligning to TRBD1. Germline trimming cut 3 bases from V and 7 bases from J; bases unmatched to any gene: 5. This CDR3 contains 14 residues. Germline V lookup: CDR1 LGHDT, CDR2 YNNKEL (reference sequence). CDR3 loop: CASSHGQGRQPQHF. Here the CDR3 DNA reads TGTGCCAGCAGCCACGGACAGGGCCGACAGCCCCAGCATTTT.

This chain joins TRBV5-4 and TRBJ2-2; 16 positions match TRBD2. The ends lost 4 bases at V and 10 bases at J; junction bases unmatched: 7. Germline CDR1 SGHNT, CDR2 YYREEE (reference sequence). This CDR3 has 16 residues. The CDR3 reads CASSPGTSGRGLELFF. CDR3 in DNA: TGTGCCAGCAGCCCCGGGACTAGCGGGAGGGGTCTGGAGCTGTTTTTT. Full variable domain (outside the CDR3, taken from reference TRBV5-4 and TRBJ2-2): ETGVTQSPTHLIKTRGQQVTLRCSSQSGHNTVSWYQQALGQGPQFIFQYYREEENGRGNFPPRFSGLQFPNYSSELNVNALELDDSALYLCASSPGTSGRGLELFFGEGSRLTVL.

The chain is built from TRBV3-1 (or the pseudogene TRBV3-2) and TRBJ2-5, with D possibly being TRBD1 (5 bases). Germline-derived CDR1 and CDR2 are LGHDT and YNNKEL (reference sequence). Trimming left V 0 bases short and J 7 bases short, with 12 bases between. The CDR3 sequence is 14 residues long. CDR3 protein: CASSQDRAQGTQYF. CDR3 DNA sequence: TGTGCCAGCAGCCAAGACCGGGCTCAGGGGACCCAGTACTTC.

V usage is TRBV9 and J usage is TRBJ1-5; a possible D gene is TRBD1 (6 bases). V was cut by 3 bases and J by 7 bases, with 17 bases left in between. In germline, CDR1 is SGDLS, CDR2 YYNGEE. The CDR3 spans 15 residues. The CDR3 DNA reads as TGTGCCAGCAGCGAAGACGGACAGACCGTGCAGCCCCAGCATTTT. It codes for CASSEDGQTVQPQHF.

The rearrangement links TRBV19 to TRBJ1-5; TRBD1 matches at 8 bases. The junction had 11 bases not matched to a gene; V was cut back by 5 bases and J by 2 bases. The CDR3 totals 17 residues. CDR1 and CDR2 from the germline V gene are LNHDA and SQIVND (reference sequence). The CDR3 DNA sequence: TGTGCCAGTAGTCTTCCGACGGGGGGACAGGGCAATCAGCCCCAGCATTTT. This codes for CASSLPTGGQGNQPQHF.

The chain is built from TRBV4-1 and TRBJ2-7, with D tentatively TRBD1 (5 bases). The V and J ends lost 0 bases and 3 bases respectively, with 12 bases between them. The CDR3 extends over 15 amino acids. The germline V gene has CDR1 MGHRA and CDR2 YSYEKL. CDR3 DNA: TGCGCCAGCAGCCAAGAAGTCGACAGTCTCTACGAGCAGTACTTC. It specifies CASSQEVDSLYEQYF.

The chain employs TRBV7-8 and TRBJ2-1, with D possibly TRBD2 on 5 matching bases. V dropped 3 bases and J dropped 0 bases, with 15 bases sitting between them. Germline V gene data show CDR1 as SGHVS and CDR2 as FQNEAQ. This CDR3 is 17 amino acids long. This CDR3 reads CASSLFTGGLSYNEQFF. The DNA for the CDR3 is TGTGCCAGCAGCTTGTTTACTGGAGGACTCTCCTACAATGAGCAGTTCTTC.

A note on this clone: The junction does not match germline at one end; this may be a read error. This chain joins TRBV7-7 and TRBJ2-1; 11 bases agree with TRBD2. CDR1 is SSHAT, CDR2 FNYEAQ, per germline (reference sequence). The CDR3 totals 15 residues. The CDR3 spells CASSFRLAGYNEQFF. DNA for the CDR3: TGTGCTAGCAGCTTCCGACTAGCGGGGTACAATGAGCAGTTCTTC. Full variable domain (rest looked up from reference TRBV7-7 and TRBJ2-1): GAGVSQSPRYKVTKRGQDVTLRCDPISSHATLYWYQQALGQGPEFLTYFNYEAQPDKSGLPSDRFSAERPEGSISTLTIQRTEQRDSAMYRCASSFRLAGYNEQFFGPGTRLTVL.